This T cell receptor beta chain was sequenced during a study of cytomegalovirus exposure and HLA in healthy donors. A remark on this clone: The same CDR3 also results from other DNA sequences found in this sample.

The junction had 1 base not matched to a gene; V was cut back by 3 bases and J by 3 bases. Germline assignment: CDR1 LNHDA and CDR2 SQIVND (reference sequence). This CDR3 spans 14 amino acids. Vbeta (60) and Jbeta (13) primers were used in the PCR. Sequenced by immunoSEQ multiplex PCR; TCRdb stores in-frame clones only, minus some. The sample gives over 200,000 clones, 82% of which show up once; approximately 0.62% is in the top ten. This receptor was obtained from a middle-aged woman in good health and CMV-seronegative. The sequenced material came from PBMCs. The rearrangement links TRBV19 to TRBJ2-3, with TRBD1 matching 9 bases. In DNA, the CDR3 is TGTGCCAGTAGTATTGACAGGGGGACAGATACGCAGTATTTT. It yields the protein CASSIDRGTDTQYF.